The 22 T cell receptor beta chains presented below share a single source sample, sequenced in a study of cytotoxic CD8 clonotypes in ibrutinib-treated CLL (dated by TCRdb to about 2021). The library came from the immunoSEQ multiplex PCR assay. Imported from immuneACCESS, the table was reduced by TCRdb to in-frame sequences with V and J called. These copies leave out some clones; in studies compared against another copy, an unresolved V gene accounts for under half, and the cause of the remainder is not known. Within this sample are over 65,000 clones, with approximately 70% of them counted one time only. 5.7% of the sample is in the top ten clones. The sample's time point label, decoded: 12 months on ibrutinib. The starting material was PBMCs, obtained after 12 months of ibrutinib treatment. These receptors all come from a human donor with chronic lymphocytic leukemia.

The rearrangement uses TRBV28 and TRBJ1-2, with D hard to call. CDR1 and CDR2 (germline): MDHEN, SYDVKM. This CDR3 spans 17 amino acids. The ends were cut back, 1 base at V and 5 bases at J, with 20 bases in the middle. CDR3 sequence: CASSLSGLGTPTYGYTF. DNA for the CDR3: TGTGCCAGCAGTTTATCGGGGTTAGGCACGCCCACATATGGCTACACCTTC.

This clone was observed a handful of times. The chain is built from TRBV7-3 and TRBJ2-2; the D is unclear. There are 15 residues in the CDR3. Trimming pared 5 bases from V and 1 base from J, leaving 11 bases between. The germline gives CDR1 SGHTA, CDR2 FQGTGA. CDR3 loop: CASSPGTVNTGELFF. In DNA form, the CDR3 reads TGTGCCAGCAGCCCCGGAACAGTGAACACCGGGGAGCTGTTTTTT.

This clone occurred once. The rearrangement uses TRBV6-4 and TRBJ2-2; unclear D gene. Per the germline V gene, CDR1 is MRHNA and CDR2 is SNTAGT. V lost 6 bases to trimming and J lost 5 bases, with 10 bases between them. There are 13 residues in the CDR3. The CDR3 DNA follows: TGTGCCAGCAGCATAACACTTACCGGGGAGCTGTTTTTT. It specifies CASSITLTGELFF.

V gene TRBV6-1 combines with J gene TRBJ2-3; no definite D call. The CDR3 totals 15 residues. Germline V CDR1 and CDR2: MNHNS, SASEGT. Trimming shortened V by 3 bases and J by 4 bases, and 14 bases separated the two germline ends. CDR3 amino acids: CASSDWQVKSDTQYF. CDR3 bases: TGTGCCAGCAGTGACTGGCAGGTCAAATCAGATACGCAGTATTTT.

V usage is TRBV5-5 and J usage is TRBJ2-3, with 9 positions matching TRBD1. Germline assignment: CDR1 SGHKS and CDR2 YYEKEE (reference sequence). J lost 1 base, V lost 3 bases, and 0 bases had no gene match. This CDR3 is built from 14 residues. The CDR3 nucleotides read TGTGCCAGCAGCTGGACAGGGGGCACAGATACGCAGTATTTT. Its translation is CASSWTGGTDTQYF.

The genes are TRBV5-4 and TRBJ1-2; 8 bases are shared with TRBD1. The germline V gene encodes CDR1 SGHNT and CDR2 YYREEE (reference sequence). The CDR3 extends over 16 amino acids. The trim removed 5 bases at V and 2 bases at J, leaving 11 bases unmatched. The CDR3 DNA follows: TGTGCCAGCAGTCCTACCCCCGGGACAGGAAACTATGGCTACACCTTC. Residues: CASSPTPGTGNYGYTF. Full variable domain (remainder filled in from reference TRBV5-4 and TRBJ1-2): ETGVTQSPTHLIKTRGQQVTLRCSSQSGHNTVSWYQQALGQGPQFIFQYYREEENGRGNFPPRFSGLQFPNYSSELNVNALELDDSALYLCASSPTPGTGNYGYTFGSGTRLTVV.

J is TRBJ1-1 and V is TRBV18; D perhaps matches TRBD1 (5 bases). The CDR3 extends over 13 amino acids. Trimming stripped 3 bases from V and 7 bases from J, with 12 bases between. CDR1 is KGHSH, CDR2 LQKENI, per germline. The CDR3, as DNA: TGTGCCAGCTCACCGCCGGGGGGGGGTGAAGCTTTCTTT. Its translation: CASSPPGGGEAFF.

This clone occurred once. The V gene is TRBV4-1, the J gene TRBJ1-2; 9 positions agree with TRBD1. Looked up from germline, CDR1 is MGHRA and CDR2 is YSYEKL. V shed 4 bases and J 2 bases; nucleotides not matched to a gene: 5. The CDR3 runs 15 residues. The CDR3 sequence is CASSPMGTGNYGYTF. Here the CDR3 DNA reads TGCGCCAGCAGCCCTATGGGGACAGGGAACTATGGCTACACCTTC.

Here the CDR3 reads CATSRGANSPLHF. CDR3 coding DNA: TGTGCCACCAGCAGAGGGGCGAATTCACCCCTCCACTTT. V and J are TRBV15 and TRBJ1-6, with D unresolved. The CDR3 totals 13 residues. V was clipped by 1 base and J by 7 bases, with 5 bases between them. Germline CDR1 LNHNV, CDR2 YYDKDF (reference sequence). The full variable domain, its missing parts supplied by reference TRBV15 and TRBJ1-6, is DAMVIQNPRYQVTQFGKPVTLSCSQTLNHNVMYWYQQKSSQAPKLLFHYYDKDFNNEADTPDNFQSRRPNTSFCFLDIRSPGLGDTAMYLCATSRGANSPLHFGNGTRLTVT.

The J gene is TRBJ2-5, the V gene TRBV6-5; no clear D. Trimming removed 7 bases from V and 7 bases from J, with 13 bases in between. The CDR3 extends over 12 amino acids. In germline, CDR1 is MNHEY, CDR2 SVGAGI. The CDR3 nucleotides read TGTGCCAGCATTGACCCCCCTGGGACCCAGTACTTC. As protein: CASIDPPGTQYF.

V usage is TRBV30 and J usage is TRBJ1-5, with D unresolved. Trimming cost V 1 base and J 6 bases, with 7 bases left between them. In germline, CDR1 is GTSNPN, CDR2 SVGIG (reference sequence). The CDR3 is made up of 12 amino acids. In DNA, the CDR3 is TGTGCCTGGAGTGGGGGAGTTCAGCCCCAGCATTTT. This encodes CAWSGGVQPQHF. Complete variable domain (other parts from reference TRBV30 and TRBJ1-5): SQTIHQWPATLVQPVGSPLSLECTVEGTSNPNLYWYRQAAGRGLQLLFYSVGIGQISSEVPQNLSASRPQDRQFILSSKKLLLSDSGFYLCAWSGGVQPQHFGDGTRLSIL.

The CDR3 bases are TGTGCCAGCAGCCCTCCAAGTAGCGGTTTACCCTACGAGCAGTACTTC. Protein sequence: CASSPPSSGLPYEQYF. The J gene is TRBJ2-7, the V gene TRBV7-2, with D possibly matching TRBD2 (6 bases). The CDR3 has 16 residues. The germline V gene encodes CDR1 SGHTA and CDR2 FQGNSA. The V and J ends lost 5 bases and 2 bases respectively, with 19 bases between them. The entire variable domain, with the rest obtained from reference TRBV7-2 and TRBJ2-7, is as follows: GAGVSQSPSNKVTEKGKDVELRCDPISGHTALYWYRQSLGQGLEFLIYFQGNSAPDKSGLPSDRFSAERTGGSVSTLTIQRTQQEDSAVYLCASSPPSSGLPYEQYFGPGTRLTVT.

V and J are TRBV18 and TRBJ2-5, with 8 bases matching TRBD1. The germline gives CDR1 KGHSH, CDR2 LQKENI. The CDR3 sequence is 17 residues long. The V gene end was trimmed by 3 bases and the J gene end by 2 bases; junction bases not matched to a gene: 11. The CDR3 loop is CASSPPGGNSRQETQYF. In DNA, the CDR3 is TGTGCCAGCTCACCTCCAGGGGGCAACTCGAGGCAAGAGACCCAGTACTTC.

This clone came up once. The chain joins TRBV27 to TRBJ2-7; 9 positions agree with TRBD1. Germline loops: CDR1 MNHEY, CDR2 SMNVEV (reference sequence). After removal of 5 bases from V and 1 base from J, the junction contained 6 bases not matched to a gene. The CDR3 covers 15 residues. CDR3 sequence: CASSKTGTGSYEQYF. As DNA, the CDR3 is TGTGCCAGCAGTAAAACCGGGACAGGGTCCTACGAGCAGTACTTC.

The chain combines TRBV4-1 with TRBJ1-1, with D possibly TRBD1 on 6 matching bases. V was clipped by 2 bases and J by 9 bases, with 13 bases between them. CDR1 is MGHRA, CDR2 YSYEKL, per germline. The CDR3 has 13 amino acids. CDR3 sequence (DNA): TGCGCCAGCAGCCAAACGGGGAGGGGGAAAGCTTTCTTT. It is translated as CASSQTGRGKAFF.

CDR3 DNA: TGTGCCAGCTCAAAAGCGGGACAGGGGAACACCGGGGAGCTGTTTTTT. Its protein is CASSKAGQGNTGELFF. J is TRBJ2-2 and V is TRBV18, with 9 bases aligning to TRBD1. In germline, CDR1 is KGHSH, CDR2 LQKENI. The V and J ends lost 5 bases and 1 base, in that order; junction bases with no gene match: 5. This CDR3 has 16 residues.

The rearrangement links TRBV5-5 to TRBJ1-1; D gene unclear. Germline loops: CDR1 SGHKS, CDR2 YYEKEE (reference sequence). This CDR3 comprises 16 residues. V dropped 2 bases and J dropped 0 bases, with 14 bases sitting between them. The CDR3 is CASSLGPNLMNTEAFF. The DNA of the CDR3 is TGTGCCAGCAGCTTAGGACCTAACCTAATGAACACTGAAGCTTTCTTT.

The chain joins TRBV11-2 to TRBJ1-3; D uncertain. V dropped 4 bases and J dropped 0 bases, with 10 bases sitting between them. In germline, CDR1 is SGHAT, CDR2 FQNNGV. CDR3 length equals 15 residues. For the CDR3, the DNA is TGTGCCAGCAGCTACCGACGGAACTCTGGAAACACCATATATTTT. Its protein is CASSYRRNSGNTIYF.

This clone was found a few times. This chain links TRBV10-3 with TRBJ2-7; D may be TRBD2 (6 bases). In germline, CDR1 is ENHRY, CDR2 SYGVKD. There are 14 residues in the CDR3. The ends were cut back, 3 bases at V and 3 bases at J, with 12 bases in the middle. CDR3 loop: CAISEGQDYYEQYF. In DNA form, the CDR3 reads TGTGCCATCAGTGAAGGGCAGGACTACTACGAGCAGTACTTC.

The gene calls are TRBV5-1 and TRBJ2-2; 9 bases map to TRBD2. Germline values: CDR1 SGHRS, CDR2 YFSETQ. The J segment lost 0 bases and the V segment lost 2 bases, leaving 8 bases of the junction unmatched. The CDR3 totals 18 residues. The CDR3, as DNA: TGCGCCAGCAGCTTTAAGGGAGCGGGGGGAGCGAACACCGGGGAGCTGTTTTTT. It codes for CASSFKGAGGANTGELFF.

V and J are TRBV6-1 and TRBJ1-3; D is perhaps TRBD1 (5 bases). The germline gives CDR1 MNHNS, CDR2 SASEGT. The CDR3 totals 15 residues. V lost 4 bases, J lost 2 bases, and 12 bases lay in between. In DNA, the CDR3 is TGTGCCAGCAGTGTTTTGACAGAGCCTGGAAACACCATATATTTT. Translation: CASSVLTEPGNTIYF.

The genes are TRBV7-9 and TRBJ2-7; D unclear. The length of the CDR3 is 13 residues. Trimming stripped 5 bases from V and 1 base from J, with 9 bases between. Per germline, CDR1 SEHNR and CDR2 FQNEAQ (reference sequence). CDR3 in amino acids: CASSPSNSYEQYF. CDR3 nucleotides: TGTGCCAGCAGCCCATCCAATTCCTACGAGCAGTACTTC.